This T cell receptor beta chain derives from a study of control samples from healthy donors and cancer patients. Clones were read by immunoSEQ multiplex PCR, and TCRdb kept only the in-frame ones, dropping some. The sample records 130,000 or so clones, just under 95% being singletons. With respect to this clone: In the same sample, other DNA sequences code for this CDR3.

The CDR3 is made up of 14 amino acids. CDR1 and CDR2 (germline): MNHEY, SMNVEV (reference sequence). Deletions cut 1 base from V and 1 base from J, with 7 bases between. The specimen sequenced was PBMCs. The clonotype comes from a man aged 55 to 70 with colorectal cancer. The J gene is TRBJ1-1, the V gene TRBV27, with D uncertain. CDR3 protein: CASSLLRGNTEAFF. The CDR3 DNA follows: TGTGCCAGCAGTTTATTGCGAGGGAACACTGAAGCTTTCTTT.